These 11 T cell receptor beta chains originate from one sample sequenced in a study of shared clonotypes between healthy human individuals. Method: immunoSEQ multiplex PCR; TCRdb's copy keeps in-frame clones and lacks some. The table records around 2.5 million clones, 80% to 95% of them present only once. The specimen was naive CD4+ T cells from PBMCs. Subset of the sample: CD45RA+ positively selected. Source of these receptors: a man between 18 and 35 years old in good health. Some clones in this sample may be carry-over from other donors' samples.

The chain's CDR3 is CASSPNARDSYGYTF. The CDR3 DNA follows: TGTGCCAGCAGCCCGAATGCCCGGGACAGCTATGGCTACACCTTC. This chain connects TRBV7-3 to TRBJ1-2, with 7 bases identical to TRBD1. The V and J ends lost 5 bases and 4 bases, in that order; junction bases with no gene match: 10. The CDR3 has 15 residues. The germline V gene has CDR1 SGHTA and CDR2 FQGTGA.

The chain recombines TRBV28 with TRBJ2-2, with a tentative D call TRBD2 (5 bases). The CDR3 length is 13 residues. From germline, CDR1 is MDHEN and CDR2 SYDVKM. The V gene lost 7 bases and the J gene lost 6 bases, with 12 bases spanning the gap. The CDR3 bases are TGTGCCAGCACTTTGCGGGTGGCCGGGGAGCTGTTTTTT. This encodes CASTLRVAGELFF.

Turning to this clone: The same CDR3 arises from other DNA sequences in this sample as well. CDR3 in DNA: TGTGCCAGCAGCCAAGGGGGGAGCTCCTACAATGAGCAGTTCTTC. Its protein product is CASSQGGSSYNEQFF. The V gene is TRBV4-2, the J gene TRBJ2-1; D assignment may be TRBD1 or TRBD2 (5 bases each). From germline, CDR1 is LGHNA and CDR2 YNFKEQ. V dropped 1 base and J dropped 0 bases, with 7 bases sitting between them. The CDR3 consists of 15 residues.

This clone has a single count. In the same sample, other DNA sequences code for this CDR3. The V and J genes are TRBV28 and TRBJ2-7, with unresolved D. Germline CDR1 is MDHEN and CDR2 is SYDVKM. This CDR3 spans 14 amino acids. Trimming left V 0 bases short and J 1 base short, with 7 bases between. In DNA form, the CDR3 reads TGTGCCAGCAGTTTATGGGACGGATCCTACGAGCAGTACTTC. As protein: CASSLWDGSYEQYF.

This chain uses TRBV6-5 with TRBJ1-3, with D unresolved. Trimming cost V 11 bases and J 8 bases, with 19 bases left between them. This CDR3 contains 13 residues. From germline, CDR1 is MNHEY and CDR2 SVGAGI. CDR3 residues: CAARGIGRDTIYF. CDR3 DNA: TGTGCCGCAAGAGGGATAGGAAGAGACACCATATATTTT.

This chain uses TRBV9 with TRBJ2-7; 8 nucleotides align to TRBD1. Germline values: CDR1 SGDLS, CDR2 YYNGEE. V shed 2 bases and J 4 bases; nucleotides not matched to a gene: 8. The CDR3 has 15 residues. CDR3 loop: CASSVAGQGLYEQYF. The CDR3 DNA is TGTGCCAGCAGCGTTGCCGGACAGGGTTTGTACGAGCAGTACTTC.

The chain combines TRBV7-2 with TRBJ2-1; 7 bases agree with TRBD1. The CDR3 consists of 18 residues. The V and J ends lost 1 base and 3 bases, in that order; junction bases with no gene match: 12. Germline V CDR1 and CDR2: SGHTA, FQGNSA. Written as DNA, the CDR3 is TGTGCCAGCAGCTTAGTTGGGGACAGCCTTTTTAGCTACAATGAGCAGTTCTTC. Translated, it gives CASSLVGDSLFSYNEQFF.

The J gene is TRBJ2-1, the V gene TRBV11-3; 8 bases align to TRBD2. Germline V gives CDR1 SGHNT, CDR2 YENEEA. Trimming took 5 bases from V and 6 from J; bases not matched to a gene: 9. There are 15 residues in the CDR3. CDR3 sequence (DNA): TGTGCCAGCAGCATAAGCACGGCGGGGGGCAATGAGCAGTTCTTC. Amino acid sequence: CASSISTAGGNEQFF.

This chain links TRBV7-8 with TRBJ2-7; no reliable D call. Germline V gene data show CDR1 as SGHVS and CDR2 as FQNEAQ. Trimming pared 3 bases from V and 5 bases from J, leaving 8 bases between. This CDR3 has 12 residues. The CDR3 here is CASSFAVNEQYF. The CDR3 DNA reads TGTGCCAGCAGCTTTGCTGTAAACGAGCAGTACTTC.

The CDR3 DNA sequence: TGTGCCAGCTCACCTATGACTAGCCGCCATGAGCAGTTCTTC. It codes for CASSPMTSRHEQFF. The chain employs TRBV18 and TRBJ2-1, with 7 bases matching TRBD2. The V and J ends lost 3 bases and 8 bases, in that order; junction bases with no gene match: 7. The CDR3 loop spans 14 amino acids. The germline V gene encodes CDR1 KGHSH and CDR2 LQKENI.

This clone was found once. The chain couples TRBV27 to TRBJ2-5; weak D call: TRBD1 (7 bases). The CDR3 totals 13 residues. Germline V gene lookup returns CDR1 MNHEY and CDR2 SMNVEV (reference sequence). Trimming stripped 10 bases from V and 2 bases from J, with 14 bases between. The CDR3, as DNA: TGTGCCACCGGGGGACAGTATCAAGAGACCCAGTACTTC. This codes for CATGGQYQETQYF.